This passage covers 29 T cell receptor beta chains from one sample sequenced in a study of cytotoxic CD8 clonotypes in ibrutinib-treated CLL. Libraries were prepared by immunoSEQ multiplex PCR; TCRdb keeps only in-frame clonotypes and omits some of them. The sample includes around 97,000 clones, 78% seen only once; the top ten take about 29%. The sequenced sample was PBMCs, obtained after 12 months of ibrutinib treatment. All receptors come from a human donor with chronic lymphocytic leukemia.

The V call is TRBV29-1, the J call TRBJ2-3; tentative D call: TRBD2 (6 bases). Germline assignment: CDR1 SQVTM and CDR2 ANQGSEA. The CDR3 length is 13 residues. V was trimmed by 7 bases and J by 0 bases, leaving 11 bases between them. The CDR3: CSARRGSTDTQYF. For the CDR3, the DNA is TGCAGCGCGCGGCGGGGTAGCACAGATACGCAGTATTTT.

The rearrangement uses TRBV5-6 and TRBJ1-1; D ambiguous. V gave up 4 bases and J gave up 0 bases, with 13 bases separating them. CDR1 and CDR2 (germline): SGHDT, YYEEEE. This CDR3 contains 15 residues. CDR3 in amino acids: CASSGLRELNTEAFF. The DNA of the CDR3 is TGTGCCAGCAGCGGGTTAAGGGAACTGAACACTGAAGCTTTCTTT.

This rearrangement joins TRBV19 to TRBJ2-2, with a possible D match to TRBD2 (6 bases). The ends were cut back, 1 base at V and 5 bases at J, with 20 bases in the middle. This CDR3 has 18 residues. The V gene's germline CDR1 is LNHDA and CDR2 SQIVND (reference sequence). The chain's CDR3 is CASSIGTTSRGTTGELFF. As DNA, the CDR3 is TGTGCCAGTAGTATAGGGACTACCTCGAGGGGAACGACCGGGGAGCTGTTTTTT.

Worth noting for this clone: A much larger clone sits a single nucleotide away, making a read error possible. Other DNA sequences of this sample code for an identical CDR3. The chain is built from TRBV18 and TRBJ1-5; the D gene is possibly TRBD1 (5 bases). V was cut by 2 bases and J by 4 bases, with 6 bases left in between. Germline CDR1 and CDR2: KGHSH and LQKENI. The CDR3 length is 13 residues. The CDR3 reads CASSPGGNQPQHF. DNA for the CDR3: TGTGCCAGCTCACCAGGGGGGAATCAGCCCCAGCATTTT.

This rearrangement joins TRBV6-6 to TRBJ2-2; the D gene is possibly TRBD1 (5 bases). In germline, CDR1 is MNHNY, CDR2 SVGAGI (reference sequence). The ends were cut back, 6 bases at V and 5 bases at J, with 7 bases in the middle. CDR3 length: 12 amino acids. Written as DNA, the CDR3 is TGTGCCAGCAGCAGGGTGACCGGGGAGCTGTTTTTT. This encodes CASSRVTGELFF.

The genes are TRBV7-9 and TRBJ2-2, with D perhaps matching TRBD2 (5 bases). The ends were cut back, 5 bases at V and 0 bases at J, with 10 bases in the middle. The CDR3 has 15 amino acids. Germline CDR1 reads SEHNR; CDR2 reads FQNEAQ (reference sequence). Written as DNA, the CDR3 is TGTGCCAGCAGCACTAGACAAGCGAACACCGGGGAGCTGTTTTTT. It translates to CASSTRQANTGELFF.

This clone showed up just once. The V gene is TRBV11-2, the J gene TRBJ1-6; D is perhaps TRBD1 (5 bases). The V gene's germline CDR1 is SGHAT and CDR2 FQNNGV. CDR3 size: 15 residues. V lost 1 base and J lost 7, with 11 bases in between. The CDR3 loop is CASSLAGSGNSPLHF. The CDR3 DNA follows: TGTGCCAGCAGCTTAGCAGGGTCGGGCAATTCACCCCTCCACTTT.

The V and J genes are TRBV6-5 and TRBJ2-2, with D perhaps assigned TRBD1 or TRBD2 (5 bases each). Trimming pared 5 bases from V and 5 bases from J, leaving 12 bases between. The germline CDR1 and CDR2 sequences are MNHEY and SVGAGI. CDR3 length: 14 amino acids. The CDR3 DNA reads as TGTGCCAGCAGTCTGGGGGACGTTACCGGGGAGCTGTTTTTT. Translated, it gives CASSLGDVTGELFF.

This sequence joins TRBV19 and TRBJ1-3, with no clear D. The germline V gene encodes CDR1 LNHDA and CDR2 SQIVND (reference sequence). V lost 2 bases to trimming and J lost 4 bases, with 12 bases between them. CDR3 size: 15 residues. The CDR3 here is CASSIQAQRGNTIYF. As DNA, the CDR3 is TGTGCCAGTAGTATACAGGCTCAGAGGGGAAACACCATATATTTT.

The rearrangement uses TRBV5-1 and TRBJ1-3; D is unresolved. CDR3 length equals 14 residues. V lost 0 bases and J 0 bases, leaving 4 bases between the germline ends. The germline gives CDR1 SGHRS, CDR2 YFSETQ. The CDR3 sequence: CASSLDGSGNTIYF. DNA for the CDR3: TGCGCCAGCAGCTTGGACGGCTCTGGAAACACCATATATTTT.

This clone was recorded only once. This chain uses TRBV25-1 with TRBJ2-2; the D is unclear. Trimming took off 5 bases at V and 6 bases at J, with 16 bases between the two ends. The CDR3 runs to 15 residues. CDR1 MGHDK and CDR2 SYGVNS come from the germline V gene. The CDR3 protein is CASSPDRPTSGELFF. CDR3 DNA: TGTGCCAGCAGTCCGGACCGACCGACGTCCGGGGAGCTGTTTTTT.

This rearrangement joins TRBV18 to TRBJ2-5; D unclear. From germline, CDR1 is KGHSH and CDR2 LQKENI. The CDR3 has 15 amino acids. V gave up 6 bases and J gave up 0 bases, with 14 bases separating them. The CDR3 loop is CASSNGQKYQETQYF. The DNA of the CDR3 is TGTGCCAGCTCGAACGGGCAGAAGTACCAAGAGACCCAGTACTTC.

The chain couples TRBV28 to TRBJ2-2; 7 bases map to TRBD2. The CDR3 runs 17 residues. Per germline, CDR1 MDHEN and CDR2 SYDVKM. After removal of 6 bases from V and 3 bases from J, the junction contained 13 bases not matched to a gene. Here the CDR3 DNA reads TGTGCCAGCAGCCCTAGCGGACAACAACCCGACACCGGGGAGCTGTTTTTT. Protein: CASSPSGQQPDTGELFF.

The rearrangement joins TRBV11-3 to TRBJ2-6; the D gene is possibly TRBD2 (7 bases). V was pared by 5 bases and J by 0 bases, with 11 bases between. CDR3 length: 16 amino acids. CDR1 is SGHNT and CDR2 is YENEEA in the germline V gene. The CDR3 reads CASSRGGSSGANVLTF. DNA of the CDR3: TGTGCCAGCAGCAGGGGGGGTAGCTCTGGGGCCAACGTCCTGACTTTC.

The rearrangement joins TRBV6-1 to TRBJ2-3; D gene unclear. V was pared by 4 bases and J by 4 bases, with 12 bases between. The CDR3 consists of 14 residues. The V gene's germline CDR1 is MNHNS and CDR2 SASEGT. The CDR3 DNA is TGTGCCAGCAGTGCCGACCTTCTCGCAGATACGCAGTATTTT. It translates to CASSADLLADTQYF.

The rearrangement uses TRBV6-6 and TRBJ2-5; D not certain. This CDR3 has 11 amino acids. CDR1 is MNHNY, CDR2 SVGAGI, per germline (reference sequence). V was pared by 4 bases and J by 1 base, with 1 base between. In DNA, the CDR3 is TGTGCCAGCAGTTCCCAAGAGACCCAGTACTTC. The encoded protein is CASSSQETQYF.

The CDR3 is CASSPNWDTQYF. The CDR3, as DNA: TGTGCCAGCAGCCCCAATTGGGATACGCAGTATTTT. The rearrangement uses TRBV4-2 and TRBJ2-3, with no clear D. Per germline, CDR1 LGHNA and CDR2 YNFKEQ. The CDR3 runs 12 residues. V gave up 4 bases and J gave up 6 bases, with 8 bases separating them.

The J gene is TRBJ2-5, the V gene TRBV5-1; the D is unclear. Trimming shortened V by 3 bases and J by 1 base, and 10 bases separated the two germline ends. CDR1 is SGHRS, CDR2 YFSETQ, per germline. This CDR3 has 14 residues. For the CDR3, the DNA is TGCGCCAGCAGCTCCGACGGCTTCCAAGAGACCCAGTACTTC. Translation: CASSSDGFQETQYF.

V gene TRBV18 combines with J gene TRBJ2-5; TRBD2 matches 7 bases. The CDR3 is 16 amino acids. The trim removed 3 bases at V and 5 bases at J, leaving 12 bases unmatched. Germline V gives CDR1 KGHSH, CDR2 LQKENI. The CDR3 is CASSPPGGGGGETQYF. The DNA of the CDR3 is TGTGCCAGCTCACCCCCCGGCGGGGGAGGCGGGGAGACCCAGTACTTC.

This chain uses TRBV7-2 with TRBJ2-7; D is perhaps TRBD1 (6 bases). The CDR3 extends over 14 amino acids. Trimming took 4 bases from V and 5 from J, leaving 15 bases between them. The germline V gene has CDR1 SGHTA and CDR2 FQGNSA. The CDR3 nucleotides are TGTGCCAGCAGCTCCCAAGACAGGTCGAACGAGCAGTACTTC. Protein product: CASSSQDRSNEQYF.

The chain combines TRBV9 with TRBJ2-2, with D hard to call. This CDR3 is 13 amino acids long. Germline V gives CDR1 SGDLS, CDR2 YYNGEE. Between the trimmed V and J ends, which lost 3 bases and 2 bases, there was a span of 5 bases. CDR3 sequence reads: CASSAFNTGELFF. In DNA, the CDR3 is TGTGCCAGCAGCGCTTTTAACACCGGGGAGCTGTTTTTT.

The CDR3 sequence: CASSEEGGTGQYF. The CDR3 nucleotides read TGCGCCAGCAGTGAAGAGGGCGGGACGGGGCAGTACTTC. The rearrangement links TRBV10-2 to TRBJ2-7; weak D call: TRBD2 (6 bases). This CDR3 spans 13 amino acids. The germline V and J ends were trimmed by 3 bases and 9 bases, with 15 bases remaining between them. Looked up from germline, CDR1 is WSHSY and CDR2 is SAAADI.

The chain combines TRBV7-2 with TRBJ2-7; 8 bases map to TRBD1. The CDR3 spans 15 residues. The V gene's germline CDR1 is SGHTA and CDR2 FQGNSA. After removal of 5 bases from V and 2 bases from J, the junction contained 8 bases not matched to a gene. The CDR3 spells CASSRDRPPAYEQYF. The CDR3 region has the DNA TGTGCCAGCAGCAGGGACAGGCCGCCAGCCTACGAGCAGTACTTC.

This chain connects TRBV5-1 to TRBJ2-1, with TRBD2 matching over 7 bases. Germline lookup yields CDR1 SGHRS and CDR2 YFSETQ. The trim removed 4 bases at V and 2 bases at J, leaving 6 bases unmatched. The CDR3 sequence is 15 residues long. The CDR3 DNA is TGCGCCAGCAGCGCCCGGGGGGAGACCTACAATGAGCAGTTCTTC. The encoded protein is CASSARGETYNEQFF.

The genes are TRBV11-3 and TRBJ1-2; no firm D call. V shed 0 bases and J shed 0 bases, with 8 bases lying between them. Germline-derived CDR1 and CDR2 are SGHNT and YENEEA. The CDR3 has 15 amino acids. This CDR3 reads CASSLEAFTNYGYTF. The CDR3, as DNA: TGTGCCAGCAGCTTAGAAGCTTTTACTAACTATGGCTACACCTTC.

The rearrangement uses TRBV5-4 and TRBJ1-4; weak D call: TRBD1 (5 bases). The CDR3 sequence is 14 residues long. CDR1 is SGHNT, CDR2 YYREEE, per germline (reference sequence). V lost 3 bases to trimming and J lost 5 bases, with 11 bases between them. CDR3 in DNA: TGTGCCAGCAGCTCTGGGGCTTCGAATGAAAAACTGTTTTTT. Amino acids: CASSSGASNEKLFF.

Regarding this clone: The sample carries other DNA sequences with the same CDR3. This sequence joins TRBV10-3 and TRBJ2-3, with TRBD2 as a possible D gene (6 bases). This CDR3 region has 15 residues. The germline gives CDR1 ENHRY, CDR2 SYGVKD. Trimming pared 3 bases from V and 0 bases from J, leaving 10 bases between. CDR3 nucleotide sequence: TGTGCCATCAGTGATGCGGGGCCAAGCACAGATACGCAGTATTTT. Translation gives CAISDAGPSTDTQYF.

This sequence joins TRBV18 and TRBJ2-6, with D perhaps assigned TRBD1 or TRBD2 (6 bases each). Germline values: CDR1 KGHSH, CDR2 LQKENI. V gave up 1 base and J gave up 0 bases, with 13 bases separating them. There are 18 residues in the CDR3. The CDR3 region is CASSPLGGSSSGANVLTF. Here the CDR3 DNA reads TGTGCCAGCTCACCACTGGGGGGCTCCAGCTCTGGGGCCAACGTCCTGACTTTC.

DNA of the CDR3: TGTGCCAGCAGTGGGACCGGGACGGGACCCTACGAGCAGTACTTC. Translation: CASSGTGTGPYEQYF. The rearrangement joins TRBV28 to TRBJ2-7; D possibly uses TRBD1 or TRBD2 (5 bases each). Per the germline V gene, CDR1 is MDHEN and CDR2 is SYDVKM. This CDR3 contains 15 residues. Between the trimmed V and J ends, which lost 5 bases and 2 bases, there was a span of 16 bases.